This paragraph reports one T cell receptor beta chain. With 6 bases removed from V and 5 bases from J, the gap between germline ends came to 12 bases. The CDR3 sequence is 13 residues long. The germline V gene encodes CDR1 MDHEN and CDR2 SYDVKM. This entry is derived from a study of blood T cell repertoires in COVID-19. Study background: Collection of acute and convalescent COVID-19 samples took place in the United States, Italy and Spain. T cells, B-cell-depleted T cells, or PBMCs provided the cDNA or gDNA that served as material.

Source study methods: Using reference gene primer amplification, nucleated cell counts were estimated. The data were produced by immunoSEQ multiplex PCR, yet TCRdb's version contains in-frame clones alone and is incomplete. That table furnishes V, J and clone size, whereas the DNA furnished D and trimming. The data contain about 74,000 clones, roughly 70% of them singletons. Sequenced: peripheral blood. This sequence originates from an older man with acute or convalescent COVID-19. The chain couples TRBV28 to TRBJ2-3; weak D call: TRBD1 (5 bases). CDR3 bases: TGTGCCAGCAGACAGGAGTCCAGAGATACGCAGTATTTT. Amino acid sequence: CASRQESRDTQYF.